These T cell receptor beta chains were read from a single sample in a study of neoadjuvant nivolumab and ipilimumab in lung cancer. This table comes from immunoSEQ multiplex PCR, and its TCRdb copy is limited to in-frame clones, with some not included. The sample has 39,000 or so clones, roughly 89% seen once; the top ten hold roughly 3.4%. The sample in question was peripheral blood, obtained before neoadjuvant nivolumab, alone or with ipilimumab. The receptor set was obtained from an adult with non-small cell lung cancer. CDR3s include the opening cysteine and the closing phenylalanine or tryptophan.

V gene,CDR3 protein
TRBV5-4,CASSPTGTSQETQYF
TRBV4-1,CASSHPMTSGGPLF
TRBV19,CASSPLQIGSYNEQFF
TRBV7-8,CASAGLYNEQFF
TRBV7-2,CASSFEGGTDTQYF
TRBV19,CASSKKVRGEQYF
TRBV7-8,CASSLRRRGETQYF
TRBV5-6,CASSRLGVHEQYF
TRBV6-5,CASVRGNEQFF
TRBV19,CASSNPAKAGANVLTF
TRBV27,CASSSSPSSYNEQFF
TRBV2,CASGVVEETQYF
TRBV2,CASTRREELFF
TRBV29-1,CSVDIPGLAGGTAKNIQYF
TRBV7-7,CASSLAGVADTQYF
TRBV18,CASSPTGEFQPQHF
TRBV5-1,CASSLDWGRYEQYF
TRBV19,CASRLQPGEVTEAFF
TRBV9,CASSVGGAGTDTQYF
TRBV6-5,CAGTESRGKETQYF
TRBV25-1,CASSSGGSNEKLFF
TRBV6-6,CASSEGQGSNEQFF
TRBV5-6,CASSLGRETQYF
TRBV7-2,CASSFGGRETQYF
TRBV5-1,CASSLVAGGPPGELFF
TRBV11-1,CASSRRFRSYEQYF
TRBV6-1,CASSVWGSYEQYF
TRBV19,CAGQLLDKLSTDTQYF